This T cell receptor beta chain appears in the sequencing data of a study of OX40 agonist ivuxolimab in advanced cancers. In this sample, this clone turned up once. The CDR3 sequence is 17 residues long. V shed 4 bases and J 3 bases; nucleotides not matched to a gene: 12. In germline, CDR1 is SEHNR, CDR2 FQNEAQ (reference sequence). The data were produced by immunoSEQ multiplex PCR, yet TCRdb's version contains in-frame clones alone and is incomplete. Of 50,000 or so clones in the sample, approximately 90% were seen once. The clonotype comes from an adult with an advanced solid tumor such as melanoma, head and neck, liver or kidney cancer. The sample consisted of CD4+ or CD8+ T cells sorted from blood, taken in a trial of the OX40 agonist ivuxolimab. This chain joins TRBV7-9 and TRBJ2-1; 7 bases agree with TRBD1. CDR3 in amino acids: CASSSTGALTFYNEQFF. Written as DNA, the CDR3 is TGTGCCAGCAGCTCTACAGGGGCCCTGACATTCTACAATGAGCAGTTCTTC.